This TCR beta chain derives from a study of human T cells and chemical hapten exposure. In the library, unique molecular identifiers were attached to individual cDNA molecules. TCRdb reprocessed the RACE reads with MiXCR, giving one entry per CDR3 protein. The profile covers around 70,000 distinct CDR3 sequences, with roughly 6.1% appearing a single time and roughly 3.4% taken by the ten largest. This clonotype was seen repeatedly, ten times or more. Time point defined: healthy volunteer bleed at 6 weeks. Total RNA was isolated from whole blood that had not been fractionated. Trimming shortened V by 8 bases and J by 4 bases, and 15 bases separated the two germline ends. CDR1 SGHRS and CDR2 YFSETQ come from the germline V gene. CDR3 size: 13 residues.

The sequence came from a female donor in good health. Some clones in this sample may be carry-over from other donors' samples. The J gene is TRBJ1-1, the V gene TRBV5-1, with D tentatively TRBD1 (5 bases). The sample consisted of whole blood. The CDR3 DNA reads TGCGCCAGTGGGGGAGGCGACCTCACTGAAGCTTTCTTT. Translated: CASGGGDLTEAFF.